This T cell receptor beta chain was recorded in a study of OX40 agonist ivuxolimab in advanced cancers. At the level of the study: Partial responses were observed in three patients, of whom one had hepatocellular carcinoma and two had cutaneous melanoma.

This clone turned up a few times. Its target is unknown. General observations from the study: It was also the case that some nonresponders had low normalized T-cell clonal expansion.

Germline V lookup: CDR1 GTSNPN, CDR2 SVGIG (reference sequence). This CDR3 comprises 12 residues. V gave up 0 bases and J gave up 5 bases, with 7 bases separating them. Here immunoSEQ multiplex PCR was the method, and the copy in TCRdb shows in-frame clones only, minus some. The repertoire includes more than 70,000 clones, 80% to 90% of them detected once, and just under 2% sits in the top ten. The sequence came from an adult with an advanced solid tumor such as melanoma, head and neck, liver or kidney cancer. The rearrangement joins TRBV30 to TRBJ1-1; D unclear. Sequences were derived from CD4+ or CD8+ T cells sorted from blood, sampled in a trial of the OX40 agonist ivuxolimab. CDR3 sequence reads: CAWSVKETEAFF. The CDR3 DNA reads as TGTGCCTGGAGTGTAAAGGAGACTGAAGCTTTCTTT. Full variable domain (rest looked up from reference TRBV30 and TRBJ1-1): SQTIHQWPATLVQPVGSPLSLECTVEGTSNPNLYWYRQAAGRGLQLLFYSVGIGQISSEVPQNLSASRPQDRQFILSSKKLLLSDSGFYLCAWSVKETEAFFGQGTRLTVV.